This TCR beta chain comes out of a study of CD8+ T cells in alopecia areata. Turning to the study itself: Oral tofacitinib (5 to 10 mg twice daily) was administered to treated patients. Dosing spanned 6 to 18 months on tofacitinib, then 6 months off drug. Whole-study findings and limits: Researchers report lesional scalp, most notably alopecia totalis/universalis, outstripped normal scalp in clonality.

The authors extracted RNA and reverse transcribed it into cDNA as the sequencing template. Here immunoSEQ multiplex PCR was the method, and the copy in TCRdb shows in-frame clones only, minus some. Of some 150,000 clones in the sample, around 64% are singletons; the top ten hold 9.5% to 12%. Samples from alopecia areata patients were lesional scalp punch biopsies and peripheral blood. Of note for this clone: Its specificity is unknown.

V was trimmed by 5 bases and J by 5 bases, leaving 10 bases between them. The CDR3 has 13 residues. Germline loops: CDR1 SEHNR, CDR2 FQNEAQ (reference sequence). This specimen was CD8+ T cells sorted from blood, taken at week 0. The rearrangement links TRBV7-9 to TRBJ2-1; tentative D call: TRBD1 (5 bases). This TCR was sampled from a human donor with alopecia areata. Here the CDR3 reads CASSPDSNNEQFF. The CDR3 DNA reads as TGTGCCAGCAGCCCAGACAGTAACAATGAGCAGTTCTTC.